Only one count was recorded for the clone carrying this T cell receptor (beta chain). Clones were sequenced by immunoSEQ multiplex PCR, and TCRdb holds only the in-frame ones, with some missing. Here the sample spans about 280,000 clones, 88% being singletons. The record originates from a study of blood T cell repertoires in COVID-19. Germline V gene lookup returns CDR1 SQVTM and CDR2 ANQGSEA. This CDR3 spans 14 amino acids. V was pared by 6 bases and J by 6 bases, with 20 bases between. The sample taken for sequencing was PBMCs or T cells enriched from blood (not recorded which). The chain uses TRBV29-1 and TRBJ1-1, with D possibly being TRBD1 (6 bases). This sequence originates from an older woman in a cohort exposed to, infected with or recovered from COVID-19 (not recorded which). CDR3 protein: CSVADSWAIAEAFF. As DNA, the CDR3 is TGCAGCGTCGCGGACAGTTGGGCTATCGCTGAAGCTTTCTTT.